One and the same sample provided the 17 T cell receptor beta chains below, sequenced in a study of T cell responses to AZD1222 COVID-19 vaccine. TCRdb keeps only in-frame clones here, not all; method: immunoSEQ multiplex PCR. Here the sample spans roughly 55,000 clones, 89% being singletons. Sequencing was performed on peripheral blood, taken on day 0 of AZD1222 vaccination. The receptors shown here come from an adult in good health.

This clone is a singleton in its sample. The chain carries TRBV5-1 and TRBJ2-5, with TRBD1 matching 7 bases. CDR1 SGHRS and CDR2 YFSETQ come from the germline V gene. This CDR3 has 14 amino acids. The V gene end was trimmed by 4 bases and the J gene end by 2 bases; junction bases not matched to a gene: 5. CDR3 nucleotide sequence: TGCGCCAGCAGCCAGACAGGGAAACAAGAGACCCAGTACTTC. This codes for CASSQTGKQETQYF.

This rearrangement joins TRBV18 to TRBJ1-1, with D possibly matching TRBD1 (6 bases). The CDR3 has 15 amino acids. CDR1 is KGHSH and CDR2 is LQKENI in the germline V gene. V was trimmed by 3 bases and J by 6 bases, leaving 17 bases between them. The CDR3 sequence: CASSPANRVGPEAFF. The DNA for the CDR3 is TGTGCCAGCTCACCGGCTAACAGGGTAGGGCCTGAAGCTTTCTTT.

The chain has TRBV27 and TRBJ2-7; no reliable D call. The length of the CDR3 is 13 residues. Germline V CDR1 and CDR2: MNHEY, SMNVEV (reference sequence). The germline V and J ends were trimmed by 4 bases and 6 bases, with 13 bases remaining between them. CDR3 loop: CASSSSPSGEQYF. Here the CDR3 DNA reads TGTGCCAGCAGTTCCTCGCCCTCAGGCGAGCAGTACTTC.

The chain recombines TRBV2 with TRBJ2-7, with D possibly matching TRBD2 (6 bases). The CDR3 loop spans 13 amino acids. Germline CDR1 reads SNHLY; CDR2 reads FYNNEI. The V end lost 6 bases, the J end lost 2 bases, and 11 bases lay between the germline ends. CDR3 region: CASRDSGTYEQYF. As DNA, the CDR3 is TGTGCCAGCAGAGATAGCGGAACCTACGAGCAGTACTTC.

The chain combines TRBV29-1 with TRBJ1-2, with D possibly matching TRBD1 (5 bases). Trimming removed 0 bases from V and 7 bases from J, with 12 bases in between. The CDR3 is 13 amino acids. Germline loops: CDR1 SQVTM, CDR2 ANQGSEA. The CDR3 DNA sequence: TGCAGCGTTGAAGATACGGGGGAGCGTGGCTACACCTTC. It codes for CSVEDTGERGYTF.

The chain carries TRBV7-9 and TRBJ2-7, with a tentative D call TRBD1 (5 bases). This CDR3 has 13 amino acids. Trimming took off 8 bases at V and 0 bases at J, with 11 bases between the two ends. Germline CDR1 SEHNR, CDR2 FQNEAQ (reference sequence). The CDR3 is CASGNRSSYEQYF. The CDR3 nucleotides are TGTGCCAGCGGAAACAGGAGCTCCTACGAGCAGTACTTC.

The chain is built from TRBV9 and TRBJ2-1; tentative D call: TRBD2 (6 bases). This CDR3 region has 15 residues. Trimming stripped 0 bases from V and 4 bases from J, with 11 bases between. Germline V gene data show CDR1 as SGDLS and CDR2 as YYNGEE. CDR3 sequence (DNA): TGTGCCAGCAGCGTAGAACTAGCCACATACAATGAGCAGTTCTTC. Translated, it gives CASSVELATYNEQFF.

V is TRBV20-1 and J is TRBJ2-7, with 11 bases lining up with TRBD2. With 3 bases clipped from V and 0 bases from J, the junction kept 4 bases outside the gene matches. Germline-derived CDR1 and CDR2 are DFQATT and SNEGSKA (reference sequence). This CDR3 region has 15 residues. Here the CDR3 reads CSASSGLAVSYEQYF. CDR3 nucleotide sequence: TGCAGTGCTAGTTCGGGACTAGCGGTCTCCTACGAGCAGTACTTC.

V and J are TRBV30 and TRBJ1-5; TRBD1 matches at 7 bases. Trimming removed 3 bases from V and 0 bases from J; junction bases left unmatched: 2. This CDR3 region has 14 residues. Germline CDR1 reads GTSNPN; CDR2 reads SVGIG (reference sequence). CDR3 sequence: CAWSGTVSNQPQHF. For the CDR3, the DNA is TGTGCCTGGAGCGGGACAGTTAGCAATCAGCCCCAGCATTTT.

The chain links TRBV6-6 to TRBJ1-3; tentatively, D is TRBD1 (5 bases). The germline V and J ends were trimmed by 5 bases and 0 bases, with 17 bases remaining between them. Germline V gene data show CDR1 as MNHNY and CDR2 as SVGAGI (reference sequence). This CDR3 region has 17 residues. CDR3: CASSPILGRTSGNTIYF. CDR3 nucleotides: TGTGCCAGCAGTCCAATCCTGGGACGGACCTCTGGAAACACCATATATTTT.

The sample holds one count of this clone. The gene calls are TRBV3-1 (or the pseudogene TRBV3-2) and TRBJ1-1; perhaps TRBD1 as D (5 bases). Germline loops: CDR1 LGHDT, CDR2 YNNKEL (reference sequence). The CDR3 totals 15 residues. The V gene lost 1 base and the J gene lost 4 bases, with 13 bases spanning the gap. The CDR3 DNA is TGTGCCAGCAGCCAAGTTGGGGGTTTGGGCACTGAAGCTTTCTTT. Protein product: CASSQVGGLGTEAFF.

The V and J genes are TRBV19 and TRBJ2-7; possibly TRBD1 or TRBD2 for D (5 bases each). CDR3 size: 13 residues. Germline V gene sequence: CDR1 LNHDA, CDR2 SQIVND (reference sequence). V was cut by 5 bases and J by 8 bases, with 16 bases left in between. The CDR3 loop reads CASSALGVLKQYF. Written as DNA, the CDR3 is TGTGCCAGTAGTGCACTGGGGGTCTTAAAGCAGTACTTC.

The chain has TRBV28 and TRBJ2-3; TRBD2 aligns across 7 bases. Germline assignment: CDR1 MDHEN and CDR2 SYDVKM. V lost 7 bases and J lost 0; bases outside the gene matches: 4. The CDR3 totals 14 residues. CDR3: CASMRGGSTDTQYF. In nucleotides, the CDR3 is TGTGCCAGCATGAGGGGAGGGAGCACAGATACGCAGTATTTT.

This chain joins TRBV19 and TRBJ2-1, with D perhaps being TRBD1 or TRBD2 (5 bases each). Germline V lookup: CDR1 LNHDA, CDR2 SQIVND (reference sequence). Trimming removed 0 bases at V and 9 bases at J, with 9 bases between. The CDR3 loop spans 13 amino acids. CDR3 nucleotide sequence: TGTGCCAGTAGTATAGAGGGACGGGTTGAGCAGTTCTTC. Translating gives CASSIEGRVEQFF.

The chain carries TRBV25-1 and TRBJ1-2; D perhaps matches TRBD1 (6 bases). The germline V and J ends were trimmed by 4 bases and 8 bases, with 14 bases remaining between them. This CDR3 has 13 residues. Germline assignment: CDR1 MGHDK and CDR2 SYGVNS. The DNA of the CDR3 is TGTGCCAGCAGTGCTCAGGGGCTGGGGGGCTACACCTTC. Amino acids: CASSAQGLGGYTF.

DNA for the CDR3: TGTGCCAGCAGCCAAGCTGGCCGACTAGCGGGAGATACGCAGTATTTT. Amino acid sequence: CASSQAGRLAGDTQYF. The chain links TRBV3-1 (or the pseudogene TRBV3-2) to TRBJ2-3; 10 bases are shared with TRBD2. CDR3 size: 16 residues. Germline assignment: CDR1 LGHDT and CDR2 YNNKEL (reference sequence). Trimming took 1 base from V and 5 from J; bases not matched to a gene: 6.

The chain uses TRBV5-4 and TRBJ1-3; weak D call: TRBD1 (5 bases). Trimming took 9 bases from V and 3 from J, leaving 10 bases between them. This CDR3 spans 12 amino acids. CDR1 SGHNT and CDR2 YYREEE come from the germline V gene (reference sequence). The CDR3 sequence is CAMGLIGNTIYF. CDR3 nucleotides: TGTGCCATGGGGCTCATTGGAAACACCATATATTTT.